One and the same sample provided the 21 T cell receptor beta chains below, sequenced in a study of blood T cells in healthy people across ages. For the second PCR, which ran for roughly 6 to 11 cycles, a sample-barcoded 5' primer and a J-beta primer mix were used. One entry per CDR3 protein results from TCRdb running MiXCR on the 5' RACE reads. The repertoire has some 920,000 distinct CDR3 sequences, around 54% of them found once; the top ten carry roughly a fifth. Sample: blood. These receptors were taken from a woman aged 55-69 years in good health.

The genes are TRBV6-6 and TRBJ2-4; no clear D gene. Germline CDR1 and CDR2: MNHNY and SVGAGI (reference sequence). The CDR3 spans 16 residues. Trimming took 6 bases from V and 0 from J, leaving 15 bases between them. This CDR3 is CASSSTPDQAKNIQYF. The CDR3 DNA reads TGTGCCAGCAGCAGCACACCAGATCAAGCCAAAAACATTCAGTACTTC.

The CDR3 region has the DNA TGCAGCGTTCTCCGTCGAGGTGGGCCGGACACTGAAGCTTTCTTT. Residues: CSVLRRGGPDTEAFF. The J gene is TRBJ1-1, the V gene TRBV29-1, with D unclear. The V gene lost 5 bases and the J gene lost 3 bases, with 19 bases spanning the gap. The CDR3 has 15 amino acids. Germline V CDR1 and CDR2: SQVTM, ANQGSEA.

The chain has TRBV7-3 and TRBJ2-2, with TRBD1 matching 9 bases. V gave up 0 bases and J gave up 1 base; unmatched junction bases: 0. CDR1 and CDR2 (germline): SGHTA, FQGTGA. This CDR3 is 16 amino acids long. CDR3 sequence: CASSLTGQGNTGELFF. CDR3 nucleotide sequence: TGTGCCAGCAGCTTAACGGGACAGGGGAACACCGGGGAGCTGTTTTTT.

This sequence joins TRBV6-5 and TRBJ2-1; 16 bases fit TRBD2. The CDR3 covers 18 residues. The V gene's germline CDR1 is MNHEY and CDR2 SVGAGI. J lost 7 bases, V lost 4 bases, and 10 bases had no gene match. CDR3 amino acids: CASSSPGLAGGPWNEQFF. CDR3 bases: TGTGCCAGCAGTTCGCCGGGACTAGCGGGAGGGCCTTGGAATGAGCAGTTCTTC.

J is TRBJ2-7 and V is TRBV28, with 10 bases fitting TRBD1. This CDR3 region has 15 residues. V lost 4 bases and J lost 2; bases outside the gene matches: 5. CDR1 is MDHEN and CDR2 is SYDVKM in the germline V gene. CDR3 sequence: CASSSGDRGTYEQYF. CDR3 DNA sequence: TGTGCCAGCAGTTCAGGGGACAGGGGAACCTACGAGCAGTACTTC.

The chain is built from TRBV11-2 and TRBJ2-7; a weak D match, TRBD2 (5 bases). Germline loops: CDR1 SGHAT, CDR2 FQNNGV. The CDR3 runs 13 residues. V lost 5 bases to trimming and J lost 3 bases, with 11 bases between them. This CDR3 reads CASSTPRDYEQYF. In nucleotides, the CDR3 is TGTGCCAGCAGCACCCCCCGGGACTACGAGCAGTACTTC.

The chain carries TRBV6-5 and TRBJ1-2, with D tentatively TRBD1 (6 bases). The V end lost 6 bases, the J end lost 4 bases, and 18 bases lay between the germline ends. CDR1 is MNHEY and CDR2 is SVGAGI in the germline V gene. CDR3 length: 15 amino acids. This CDR3 is CASRKTTGSGYGYTF. CDR3 in DNA: TGTGCCAGCAGGAAAACAACAGGGTCCGGCTATGGCTACACCTTC.

The rearrangement uses TRBV7-2 and TRBJ2-7, with 11 bases lining up with TRBD1. Germline trimming cut 6 bases from V and 0 bases from J; bases unmatched to any gene: 4. Germline V gene data show CDR1 as SGHTA and CDR2 as FQGNSA. The CDR3 sequence is 15 residues long. CDR3 protein: CASREGQGVSYEQYF. Here the CDR3 DNA reads TGTGCCAGCAGAGAGGGACAGGGGGTCTCCTACGAGCAGTACTTC.

The genes are TRBV25-1 and TRBJ2-4; a weak D match, TRBD1 (5 bases). Per germline, CDR1 MGHDK and CDR2 SYGVNS. The V end lost 5 bases, the J end lost 0 bases, and 8 bases lay between the germline ends. CDR3 length: 14 residues. The CDR3 protein is CASSTGRAKNIQYF. The CDR3 coding sequence is TGTGCCAGCAGTACAGGTAGAGCCAAAAACATTCAGTACTTC.

A remark on this clonotype: One end of the junction varies from germline; a read error may be responsible. The chain joins TRBV6-6 to TRBJ2-1; 7 nucleotides align to TRBD2. The CDR3 has 15 residues. Germline V gene data show CDR1 as MNHNY and CDR2 as SVGAGI (reference sequence). Here the CDR3 DNA reads TGTGCCAGCGGTTATGCGGGGGTCCCCTACAATGAGCAGTTCTTC. It is translated as CASGYAGVPYNEQFF.

This clonotype was counted a few times. This may be a read error, as it is one base from a much larger clone. The genes are TRBV7-3 and TRBJ2-7, with 7 nucleotides matching TRBD2. The CDR3 runs 13 residues. Per the germline V gene, CDR1 is SGHTA and CDR2 is FQGTGA. V dropped 3 bases and J dropped 3; count of bases not matched to a gene: 2. The CDR3 DNA reads TGTGCCAGCAGCTTCGGGACTAACTACGAGCAGTACTTC. It translates to CASSFGTNYEQYF. Full variable domain (remainder filled in from reference TRBV7-3 and TRBJ2-7): GAGVSQTPSNKVTEKGKYVELRCDPISGHTALYWYRQSLGQGPEFLIYFQGTGAADDSGLPNDRFFAVRPEGSVSTLKIQRTERGDSAVYLCASSFGTNYEQYFGPGTRLTVT.

In this sample, this clonotype turned up once. This chain connects TRBV3-1 to TRBJ2-4, with 14 bases lining up with TRBD2. TRBJ2-7 explains the end of the DNA better; the J call may be wrong. Germline lookup yields CDR1 LGHDT and CDR2 YNNKEL (reference sequence). The CDR3 runs 16 residues. The CDR3 reads CASSQAGLAGVGEQYF. For the CDR3, the DNA is TGTGCCAGCAGCCAAGCGGGACTAGCGGGAGTCGGCGAGCAGTACTTC.

This chain links TRBV7-9 with TRBJ2-4, with 7 positions matching TRBD1. TRBJ2-7 matches the DNA end more closely, so the J call is doubtful. The CDR3 covers 14 residues. Germline V lookup: CDR1 SEHNR, CDR2 FQNEAQ (reference sequence). CDR3 loop: CASSSWGQWYEQYF. As DNA, the CDR3 is TGTGCCAGCAGCTCGTGGGGACAGTGGTACGAGCAGTACTTC.

V and J are TRBV20-1 and TRBJ2-7, with a weak D call TRBD1 (7 bases). Germline V gene data show CDR1 as DFQATT and CDR2 as SNEGSKA (reference sequence). The length of the CDR3 is 14 residues. The germline V and J ends were trimmed by 6 bases and 4 bases, with 19 bases remaining between them. The CDR3 reads CSAPRQGRGYEQYF. The CDR3 DNA reads as TGCAGTGCCCCTAGACAGGGTCGGGGGTACGAGCAGTACTTC.

V gene TRBV15 combines with J gene TRBJ2-5, with D uncertain. Judging by the DNA end, TRBJ2-7 fits better; the J call may be wrong. This CDR3 is built from 13 residues. CDR1 LNHNV and CDR2 YYDKDF come from the germline V gene (reference sequence). CDR3 nucleotide sequence: TGTGCCACCAGCAGAGATACTGAATACGAGCAGTACTTC. This gives the protein CATSRDTEYEQYF.

The chain employs TRBV7-2 and TRBJ2-1; D is unclear. Per the germline V gene, CDR1 is SGHTA and CDR2 is FQGNSA. The CDR3 has 14 amino acids. V lost 5 bases and J 5 bases, leaving 13 bases between the germline ends. In DNA, the CDR3 is TGTGCCAGCAGCGGCCATAGGTCACACAATGAGCAGTTCTTC. Translated, it gives CASSGHRSHNEQFF.

This rearrangement joins TRBV6-2 or TRBV6-3 to TRBJ2-7; unclear D gene. The germline CDR1 and CDR2 sequences are MNHEY and SVGEGT. The CDR3 covers 12 residues. Trimming removed 5 bases from V and 2 bases from J, with 7 bases in between. CDR3: CASSPLAYEQYF. The CDR3, as DNA: TGTGCCAGCAGTCCCCTGGCCTACGAGCAGTACTTC.

This clonotype was detected a few times. This chain links TRBV27 with TRBJ2-7; 8 nucleotides align to TRBD2. The CDR3 spans 20 residues. V dropped 8 bases and J dropped 0; count of bases not matched to a gene: 24. The V gene's germline CDR1 is MNHEY and CDR2 SMNVEV (reference sequence). DNA of the CDR3: TGTGCCAGCCTTAAACGGGGAATAGCGGGAAAGAAGGTTAGCTCCTACGAGCAGTACTTC. This gives the protein CASLKRGIAGKKVSSYEQYF.

This chain joins TRBV9 and TRBJ1-1; possible D gene TRBD1, 6 bases. The ends were cut back, 3 bases at V and 6 bases at J, with 21 bases in the middle. Germline V gene lookup returns CDR1 SGDLS and CDR2 YYNGEE. The CDR3 runs to 16 residues. The CDR3 DNA is TGTGCCAGCAGCGAGGGGGGCGATAGGGCGACCGCTGAAGCTTTCTTT. This codes for CASSEGGDRATAEAFF. The full variable domain, completed using reference TRBV9 and TRBJ1-1, is DSGVTQTPKHLITATGQRVTLRCSPRSGDLSVYWYQQSLDQGLQFLIQYYNGEERAKGNILERFSAQQFPDLHSELNLSSLELGDSALYFCASSEGGDRATAEAFFGQGTRLTVV.

This clonotype was seen a few times. The chain is built from TRBV12-3 or TRBV12-4 and TRBJ1-2, with D perhaps matching TRBD1 (6 bases). Trimming removed 5 bases at V and 8 bases at J, with 18 bases between. The CDR3 runs to 14 residues. The CDR3 DNA reads as TGTGCCAGCAGTGATAACAGGGCGGGAGGCGGCTACACCTTC. Amino acid sequence: CASSDNRAGGGYTF.

The chain links TRBV7-9 to TRBJ1-5; 9 positions agree with TRBD1. This CDR3 contains 16 residues. Per the germline V gene, CDR1 is SEHNR and CDR2 is FQNEAQ (reference sequence). The J segment lost 9 bases and the V segment lost 4 bases, leaving 13 bases of the junction unmatched. For the CDR3, the DNA is TGTGCCAGCAGCTATTCGACAGGGGGGGCCATCAGGCCCCAGCATTTT. It encodes CASSYSTGGAIRPQHF.